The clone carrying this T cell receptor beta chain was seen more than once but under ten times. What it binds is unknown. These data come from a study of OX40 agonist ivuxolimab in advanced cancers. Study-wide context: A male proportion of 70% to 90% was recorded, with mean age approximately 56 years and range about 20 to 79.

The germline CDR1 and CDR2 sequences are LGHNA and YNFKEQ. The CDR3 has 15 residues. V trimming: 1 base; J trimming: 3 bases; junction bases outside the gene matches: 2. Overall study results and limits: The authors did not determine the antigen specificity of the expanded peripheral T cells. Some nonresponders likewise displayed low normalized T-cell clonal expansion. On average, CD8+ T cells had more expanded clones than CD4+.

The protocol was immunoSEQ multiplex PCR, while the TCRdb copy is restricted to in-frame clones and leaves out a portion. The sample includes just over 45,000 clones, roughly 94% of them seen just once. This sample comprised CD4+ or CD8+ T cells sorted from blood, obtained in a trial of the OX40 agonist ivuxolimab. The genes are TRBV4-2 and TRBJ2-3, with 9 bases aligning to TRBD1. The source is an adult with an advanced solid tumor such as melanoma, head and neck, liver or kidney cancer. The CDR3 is CASSQGDRVTDTQYF. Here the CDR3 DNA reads TGTGCCAGCAGCCAAGGGGACAGGGTTACAGATACGCAGTATTTT.